This T cell receptor (beta chain) was recorded in a study of T cell responses to AZD1222 COVID-19 vaccine (dated by TCRdb to the early 2020s). Regarding the research as a whole: A total of 230 to 250 trial participants underwent TCR sequencing, of whom 207 received two doses of AZD1222 and some 26 received two doses of the MenACWY control vaccine. Trial participants were enrolled by age into subgroups of 18-55, 56-69 and 70-plus years, and around 150, 29 and 61 TCR-sequenced participants, respectively, were included in these subgroups. The research as a whole found: Spike-specific TCR breadth and depth rose significantly after two AZD1222 doses compared with day 0 and with MenACWY recipients. Because no day 14 peak-response samples were available, the repertoires could be characterized only after the peak T cell response. The vaccine-associated CD4 TCRs covered the entire spike protein, and the dominant responses fell in regions 160-218 and 743-854. Participants were mostly white British, with more females than males. The authors suggested clonal diversity may have been underestimated. The 56-69-year group was small, and its depth increase did not reach significance, likely because of low power. Conclusions about previously exposed vaccinees are limited, since just a handful of AZD1222 recipients were seropositive for SARS-CoV-2 at baseline. Reportedly, close to half of the unique spike-specific TCRs recognized epitopes lying outside the regions that are mutated in the B.1.351 and B.1.1.7 variants.

The time point label here, explained by the study, means: baseline before first vaccination. This specimen's treatment or condition label, per the study, means: meningococcal conjugate vaccine given as trial control. Samples from vaccinated people were obtained from the UK trials COV001 and COV002, which included a single-blind randomized controlled phase 2/3 trial of AZD1222 (ChAdOx1 nCoV-19) in healthy adults. For TCRbeta chain sequencing, PBMC samples from trial participants were taken at day 0 and at day 28 after the second dose. As concerns this clone: Its antigen specificity is not known. There are no base qualities to consult, and no much larger clone falls within one base.

The CDR3 regions of human TCRbeta chains were analyzed by immunosequencing. Per the original workflow: TCRs in the repertoires were compared against a reference library of SARS-CoV-2-specific TCRs that had been generated with the MIRA antigen-specificity platform. Breadth was defined as the fraction of unique TCRs that were SARS-CoV-2-associated, and depth was defined as the fraction of total T cells that were SARS-CoV-2-associated. Each spike-specific TCR was assigned to its reactive spike region and to a CD4 or CD8 class using the MIRA data. Log10-transformed breadth and depth values were compared by one-way ANOVA with Sidak's multiple comparisons tests. TCRdb retrieved this table from immuneACCESS and kept in-frame rearrangements only. Not all clones are present; in checked studies, unresolved V genes account for under half, and no reason is known for the remainder. From that table come the V and J calls and clone size; the DNA was used to work out D and trimming. The sample has some 200,000 clones on record, about 92% of them singletons. Jointly, the top ten make up about 1% of the sample.

The germline V gene yields KGHSH for CDR1 and LQKENI for CDR2. V lost 8 bases and J lost 4 bases; the stretch between them is 11 bases long. From the cysteine through the phenylalanine, the CDR3 covers 13 amino acids. The only DNA kept is the CDR3, 39 bases in frame from the first base. The chain employs TRBV18 and TRBJ2-2, with the D segment identity uncertain. The sample in question was peripheral blood, obtained on day 0 of MenACWY control vaccination. This clonotype originated in an adult in good health. At the DNA level, the sequence is TGTGCCAGCCGCGCTATCTCCACCGGGGAGCTGTTTTTT. It is translated as CASRAISTGELFF.